The clone carrying this T cell receptor beta chain was counted a few times. The antigen is unknown. This entry is derived from a study of identical twins. Findings of the study overall: Abundant beta clonotypes from cord blood had fewer insertions, unlike memory repertoires, which showed none. Not following the same donors, the study drew its conclusions from cross-sectional statistical analysis.

CDR3 length: 18 residues. V trimming: 6 bases; J trimming: 4 bases; junction bases outside the gene matches: 19. Carrying unique molecular identifiers, the cDNA also gained a universal primer site through template switching. In TCRdb, the 5' RACE reads were re-called with MiXCR into one record per CDR3 protein. There are around 240,000 distinct CDR3 sequences in the sample; roughly a tenth occur only once, and 9% to 10% lies in the top ten. Sequenced material: memory T cells sorted from blood. The sequence was collected from a man aged 45-60 years in good health. The chain has TRBV12-3 or TRBV12-4 and TRBJ2-3; 7 bases line up with TRBD1. The CDR3 region has the DNA TGTGCCAGCAGCCGGCCTCGACAGGGATTCCGCGTTGCAGATACGCAGTATTTT. Protein: CASSRPRQGFRVADTQYF.